A single sample gave rise to the 10 T cell receptor beta chains below, sequenced in a study of graft-versus-host responses after intestinal transplantation. Assay used: immunoSEQ multiplex PCR; TCRdb lists only in-frame clones, some missing. The table has 130,000 to 150,000 clones, around 90% seen once; the top ten hold about 0.18%. No antigen has been assigned to these receptors. Sequences were derived from unstimulated CD4+ T cells sorted from spleen or lymph node cells, sampled before intestinal transplant. These receptors were taken from a human donor who received an intestinal transplant.

This clone has just one count. This sequence joins TRBV5-3 and TRBJ1-5, with D unclear. TRBV5-3 is marked as an open reading frame, function uncertain. The CDR3 consists of 17 residues. Trimming removed 2 bases at V and 2 bases at J, with 17 bases between. The CDR3 bases are TGTGCCAGAAGCTTAATTACGGGAGATATAGGCAATCAGCCCCAGCATTTT. Its translation: CARSLITGDIGNQPQHF.

To note about this clone: The same CDR3 arises from other DNA sequences in this sample as well. The CDR3 sequence is CASSLAGAGNTIYF. For the CDR3, the DNA is TGCGCCAGCAGCTTGGCAGGGGCTGGAAACACCATATATTTT. The chain couples TRBV5-1 to TRBJ1-3, with D possibly TRBD1 on 6 matching bases. The CDR3 extends over 14 amino acids. Germline V gene sequence: CDR1 SGHRS, CDR2 YFSETQ. V lost 0 bases, J lost 2 bases, and 6 bases lay in between.

This clone was picked up one time. This chain joins TRBV30 and TRBJ2-5, with 7 bases fitting TRBD2. Germline loops: CDR1 GTSNPN, CDR2 SVGIG (reference sequence). The CDR3 runs to 13 residues. V shed 0 bases and J 3 bases; nucleotides not matched to a gene: 1. The CDR3 loop reads CAWSVGLEETQYF. CDR3 sequence (DNA): TGTGCCTGGAGTGTAGGACTAGAAGAGACCCAGTACTTC.

The CDR3 sequence: CASTRTGDQPQHF. The CDR3 DNA sequence: TGTGCCAGTACTAGGACAGGAGATCAGCCCCAGCATTTT. V and J are TRBV19 and TRBJ1-5; 7 nucleotides agree with TRBD1. This CDR3 is built from 13 residues. Germline trimming cut 7 bases from V and 5 bases from J; bases unmatched to any gene: 5. Germline lookup yields CDR1 LNHDA and CDR2 SQIVND (reference sequence).

The chain links TRBV30 to TRBJ2-7; 8 nucleotides agree with TRBD1. After removal of 0 bases from V and 5 bases from J, the junction contained 0 bases not matched to a gene. CDR1 is GTSNPN and CDR2 is SVGIG in the germline V gene (reference sequence). The CDR3 extends over 12 amino acids. The CDR3, as DNA: TGTGCCTGGAGTGTACAGGGGGACGAGCAGTACTTC. Translation: CAWSVQGDEQYF.

In DNA, the CDR3 is TGTGCCAGCAGTAAAGCCCGAGGGGCTCCCACTCTCACTGAAGCTTTCTTT. Translated, it gives CASSKARGAPTLTEAFF. The V and J genes are TRBV5-4 and TRBJ1-1; the D gene is possibly TRBD1 (5 bases). Trimming pared 5 bases from V and 4 bases from J, leaving 24 bases between. The length of the CDR3 is 17 residues. Germline V gene lookup returns CDR1 SGHNT and CDR2 YYREEE (reference sequence). Full variable domain (outside the CDR3, taken from reference TRBV5-4 and TRBJ1-1): ETGVTQSPTHLIKTRGQQVTLRCSSQSGHNTVSWYQQALGQGPQFIFQYYREEENGRGNFPPRFSGLQFPNYSSELNVNALELDDSALYLCASSKARGAPTLTEAFFGQGTRLTVV.

This clone was seen a single time. The rearrangement joins TRBV4-2 to TRBJ2-7, with 10 positions matching TRBD1. The CDR3 runs to 15 residues. V was clipped by 3 bases and J by 0 bases; unmatched bases: 2. CDR1 LGHNA and CDR2 YNFKEQ come from the germline V gene. In DNA form, the CDR3 reads TGTGCCAGCAGCCAGACAGGGGGCAACTCCTACGAGCAGTACTTC. It encodes CASSQTGGNSYEQYF.

The J gene is TRBJ1-1, the V gene TRBV6-5; a possible D gene is TRBD1 (5 bases). The CDR3 length is 14 residues. CDR1 and CDR2 (germline): MNHEY, SVGAGI. Between the trimmed V and J ends, which lost 3 bases and 4 bases, there was a span of 12 bases. The chain's CDR3 is CASSYSPGGTEAFF. CDR3 nucleotides: TGTGCCAGCAGTTATAGCCCCGGGGGCACTGAAGCTTTCTTT.

The count of this clone is one. The chain links TRBV7-2 to TRBJ2-7; 9 bases fit TRBD2. CDR1 and CDR2 from the germline V gene are SGHTA and FQGNSA. This CDR3 region has 16 residues. With V trimmed by 3 bases and J by 5 bases, 11 bases remained unmatched. This CDR3 reads CASSLRDLAGIDEQYF. CDR3 DNA: TGTGCCAGCAGCTTGCGGGATCTAGCGGGAATTGACGAGCAGTACTTC.

This chain connects TRBV10-1 to TRBJ1-5; no clear D. The CDR3 extends over 11 amino acids. Germline CDR1 is WNHNN and CDR2 is SYGVQD (reference sequence). V was shortened by 6 bases and J by 5 bases, with 5 bases between the two germline ends. Written as DNA, the CDR3 is TGCGCCAGCAGGGTGCATCAGCCCCAGCATTTT. This sequence encodes CASRVHQPQHF.